A single T cell receptor beta chain is shown here with its context. Trimming pared 1 base from V and 7 bases from J, leaving 16 bases between. Germline loops: CDR1 MGHRA, CDR2 YSYEKL. There are 15 residues in the CDR3. Sample time point: new active TB diagnosis, blood taken before or within 7 days of starting treatment. Clones were sequenced by immunoSEQ multiplex PCR, and TCRdb holds only the in-frame ones, with some missing. The sample carries about 34,000 clones, 91% recorded once. This specimen belongs to a study of T cells in tuberculosis. The genes are TRBV4-1 and TRBJ1-2, with TRBD1 as a possible D gene (5 bases). Here the sequenced sample was PBMCs, taken at tuberculosis diagnosis. The clonotype was recovered from an adult with tuberculosis. For the CDR3, the DNA is TGCGCCAGCAGCCAAGTCGGCAGGGAACGGTTTGGCTACACCTTC. Translating gives CASSQVGRERFGYTF.